This T cell receptor (beta chain) stems from a study of blood T cell repertoires in COVID-19. On the study more broadly: Both acute and convalescent COVID-19 samples were obtained from the United States, Italy and Spain. T cells, B-cell-depleted T cells, or PBMCs provided the cDNA or gDNA that served as material.

Per the original data handling: Amplified reference gene primers provided the basis for estimating nucleated cell counts. Assay: immunoSEQ multiplex PCR; the TCRdb copy retains only in-frame clones and omits some. The V and J calls and the clone size are those of that table, but D and trimming were determined from the DNA. The sample includes 250,000 to 300,000 clones, roughly 87% of them seen just once. This receptor was obtained from a woman aged 45-60 years who had recovered from COVID-19. The sequencing input was peripheral blood.

The CDR3 loop is CASSTTGIKSPLHF. CDR3 bases: TGTGCCAGCAGCACCACAGGCATTAAATCACCCCTCCACTTT. The chain links TRBV27 to TRBJ1-6, with D perhaps matching TRBD1 (5 bases). Germline assignment: CDR1 MNHEY and CDR2 SMNVEV (reference sequence). Trimming removed 6 bases from V and 10 bases from J, with 16 bases in between. The length of the CDR3 is 14 residues.